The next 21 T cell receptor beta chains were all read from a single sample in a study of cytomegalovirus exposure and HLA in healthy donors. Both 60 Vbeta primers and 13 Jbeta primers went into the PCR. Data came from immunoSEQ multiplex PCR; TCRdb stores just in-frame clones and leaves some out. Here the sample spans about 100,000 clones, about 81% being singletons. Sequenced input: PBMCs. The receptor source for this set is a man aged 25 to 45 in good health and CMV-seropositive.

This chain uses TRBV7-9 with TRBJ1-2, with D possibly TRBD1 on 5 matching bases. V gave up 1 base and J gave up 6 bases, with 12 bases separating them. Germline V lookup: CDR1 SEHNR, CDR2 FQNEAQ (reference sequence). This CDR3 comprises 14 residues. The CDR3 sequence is CASSLGLGHNGYTF. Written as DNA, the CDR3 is TGTGCCAGCAGCTTAGGGCTGGGGCATAATGGCTACACCTTC.

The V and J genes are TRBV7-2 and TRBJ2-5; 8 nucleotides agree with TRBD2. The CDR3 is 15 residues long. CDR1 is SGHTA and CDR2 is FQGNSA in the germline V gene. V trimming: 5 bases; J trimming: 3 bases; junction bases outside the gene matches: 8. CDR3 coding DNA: TGTGCCAGCAGCCCCGGGACTAGACGTAAAGAGACCCAGTACTTC. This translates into CASSPGTRRKETQYF.

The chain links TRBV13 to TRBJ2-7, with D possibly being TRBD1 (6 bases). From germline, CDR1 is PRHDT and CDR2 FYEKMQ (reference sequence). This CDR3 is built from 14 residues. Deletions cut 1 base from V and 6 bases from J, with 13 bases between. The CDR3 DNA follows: TGTGCCAGCAGCTTAGTAGAGGTCAGGGGCGAGCAGTACTTC. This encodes CASSLVEVRGEQYF.

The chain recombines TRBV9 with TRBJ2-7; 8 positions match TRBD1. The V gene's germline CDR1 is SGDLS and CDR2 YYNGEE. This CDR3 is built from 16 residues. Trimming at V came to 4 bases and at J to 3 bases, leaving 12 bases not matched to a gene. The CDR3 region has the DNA TGTGCCAGCAGCTTGCGTGCCGGGACAGGCATCTACGAGCAGTACTTC. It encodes CASSLRAGTGIYEQYF.

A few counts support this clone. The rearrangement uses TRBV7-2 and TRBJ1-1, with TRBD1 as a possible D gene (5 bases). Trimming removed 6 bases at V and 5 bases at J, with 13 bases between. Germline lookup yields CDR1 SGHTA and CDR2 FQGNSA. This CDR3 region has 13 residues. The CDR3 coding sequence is TGTGCCAGCAGGTCACAGGTCCTTACTGAAGCTTTCTTT. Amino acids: CASRSQVLTEAFF.

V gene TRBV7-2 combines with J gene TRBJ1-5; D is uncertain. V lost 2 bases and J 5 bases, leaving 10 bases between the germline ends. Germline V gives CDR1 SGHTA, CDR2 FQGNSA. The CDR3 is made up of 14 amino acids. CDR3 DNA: TGTGCCAGCAGCTTACAGTCCTCCGATCAGCCCCAGCATTTT. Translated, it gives CASSLQSSDQPQHF.

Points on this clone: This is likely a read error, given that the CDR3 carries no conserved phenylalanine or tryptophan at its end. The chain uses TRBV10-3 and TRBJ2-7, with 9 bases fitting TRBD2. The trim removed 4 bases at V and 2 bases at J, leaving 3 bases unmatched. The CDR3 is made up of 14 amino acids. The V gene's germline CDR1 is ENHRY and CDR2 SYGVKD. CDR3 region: CAISVKRGAYEQYS. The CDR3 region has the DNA TGTGCCATCAGTGTTAAGCGGGGGGCCTACGAGCAGTACTCC.

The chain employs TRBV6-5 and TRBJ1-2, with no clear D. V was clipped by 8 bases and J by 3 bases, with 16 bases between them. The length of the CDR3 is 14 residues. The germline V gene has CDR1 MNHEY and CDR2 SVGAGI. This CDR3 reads CASGYGGGYYGYTF. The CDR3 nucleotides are TGTGCCAGCGGGTATGGTGGCGGTTACTATGGCTACACCTTC.

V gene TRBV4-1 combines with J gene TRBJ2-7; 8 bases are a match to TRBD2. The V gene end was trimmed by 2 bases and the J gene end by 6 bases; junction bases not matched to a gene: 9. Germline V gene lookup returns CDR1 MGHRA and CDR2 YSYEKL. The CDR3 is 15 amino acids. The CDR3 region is CASSQSGTRVSEQYF. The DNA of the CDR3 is TGCGCCAGCAGCCAAAGTGGGACTAGGGTTTCCGAGCAGTACTTC.

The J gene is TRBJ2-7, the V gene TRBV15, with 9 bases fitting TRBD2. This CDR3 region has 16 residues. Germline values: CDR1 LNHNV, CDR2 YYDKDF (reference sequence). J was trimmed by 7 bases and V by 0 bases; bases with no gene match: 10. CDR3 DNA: TGTGCCACCAGCAGAGATCTAGGGCTAGCGGGGCAAGAGCAGTACTTC. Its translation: CATSRDLGLAGQEQYF.

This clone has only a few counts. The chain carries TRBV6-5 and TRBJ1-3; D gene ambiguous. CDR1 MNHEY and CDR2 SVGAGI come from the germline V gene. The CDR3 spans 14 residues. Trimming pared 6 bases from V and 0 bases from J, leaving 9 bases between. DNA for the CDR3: TGTGCCAGCAGGAGGCATTACTCTGGAAACACCATATATTTT. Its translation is CASRRHYSGNTIYF.

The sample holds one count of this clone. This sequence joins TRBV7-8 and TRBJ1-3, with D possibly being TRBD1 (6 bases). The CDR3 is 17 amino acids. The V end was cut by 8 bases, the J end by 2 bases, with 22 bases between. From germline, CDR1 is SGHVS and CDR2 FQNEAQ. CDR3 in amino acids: CASGSRWGRGTGNTIYF. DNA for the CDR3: TGTGCCAGCGGCTCTAGATGGGGCAGGGGTACTGGAAACACCATATATTTT.

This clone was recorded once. As DNA, the CDR3 is TGCGCCAGCAGCTTGGCCGGGACAGGGGACGAAAAACTGTTTTTT. Its protein product is CASSLAGTGDEKLFF. The gene calls are TRBV5-1 and TRBJ1-4; 10 nucleotides line up with TRBD1. The V and J ends lost 0 bases and 8 bases, in that order; junction bases with no gene match: 4. The CDR3 totals 15 residues. Germline CDR1 reads SGHRS; CDR2 reads YFSETQ. The full variable domain, completed using reference TRBV5-1 and TRBJ1-4, is KAGVTQTPRYLIKTRGQQVTLSCSPISGHRSVSWYQQTPGQGLQFLFEYFSETQRNKGNFPGRFSGRQFSNSRSEMNVSTLELGDSALYLCASSLAGTGDEKLFFGSGTQLSVL.

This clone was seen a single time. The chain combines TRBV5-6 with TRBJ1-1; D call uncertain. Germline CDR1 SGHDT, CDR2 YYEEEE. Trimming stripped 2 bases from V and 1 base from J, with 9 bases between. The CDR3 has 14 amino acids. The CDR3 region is CASSFWPKNTEAFF. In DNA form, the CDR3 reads TGTGCCAGCAGCTTCTGGCCGAAGAACACTGAAGCTTTCTTT.

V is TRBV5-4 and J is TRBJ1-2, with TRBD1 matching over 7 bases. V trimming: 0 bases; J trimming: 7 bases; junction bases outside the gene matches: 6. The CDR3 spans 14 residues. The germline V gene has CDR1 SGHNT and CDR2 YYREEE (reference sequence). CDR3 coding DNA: TGTGCCAGCAGCTTGGGACAGGGCGGCGCTGGCTACACCTTC. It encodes CASSLGQGGAGYTF. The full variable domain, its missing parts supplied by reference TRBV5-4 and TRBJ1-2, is ETGVTQSPTHLIKTRGQQVTLRCSSQSGHNTVSWYQQALGQGPQFIFQYYREEENGRGNFPPRFSGLQFPNYSSELNVNALELDDSALYLCASSLGQGGAGYTFGSGTRLTVV.

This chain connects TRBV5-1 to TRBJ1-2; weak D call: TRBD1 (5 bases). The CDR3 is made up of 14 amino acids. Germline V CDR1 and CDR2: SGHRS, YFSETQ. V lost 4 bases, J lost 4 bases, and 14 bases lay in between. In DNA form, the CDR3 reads TGCGCCAGCAGCGTCCCCGGGGGAACCTATGGCTACACCTTC. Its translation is CASSVPGGTYGYTF.

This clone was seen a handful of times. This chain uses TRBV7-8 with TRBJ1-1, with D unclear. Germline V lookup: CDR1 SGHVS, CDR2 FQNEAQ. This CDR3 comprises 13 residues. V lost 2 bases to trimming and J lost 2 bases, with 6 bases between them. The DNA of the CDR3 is TGTGCCAGCAGCTTATTCGGTAACACTGAAGCTTTCTTT. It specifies CASSLFGNTEAFF.

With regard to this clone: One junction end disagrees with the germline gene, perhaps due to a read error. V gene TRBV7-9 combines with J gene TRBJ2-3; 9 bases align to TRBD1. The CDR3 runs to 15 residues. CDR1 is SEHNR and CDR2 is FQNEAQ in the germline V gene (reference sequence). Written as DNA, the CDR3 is TGTTCCAGCAGCTTAGTGATGGACAGGGGAGATACGCAGTATTTT. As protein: CSSSLVMDRGDTQYF.

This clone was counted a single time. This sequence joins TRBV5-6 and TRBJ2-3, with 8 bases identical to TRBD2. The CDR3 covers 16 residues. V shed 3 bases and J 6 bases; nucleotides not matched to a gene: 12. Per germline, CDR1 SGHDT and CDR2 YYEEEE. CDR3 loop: CASSSGGGGRWDTQYF. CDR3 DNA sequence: TGTGCCAGCAGCTCAGGTGGCGGGGGGCGGTGGGATACGCAGTATTTT.

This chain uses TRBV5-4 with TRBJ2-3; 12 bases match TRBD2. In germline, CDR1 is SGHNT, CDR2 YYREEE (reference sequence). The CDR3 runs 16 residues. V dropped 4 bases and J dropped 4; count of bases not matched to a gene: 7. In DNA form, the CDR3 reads TGTGCCAGCAGCAACCCTAGCGGGGGGGTCGCAGATACGCAGTATTTT. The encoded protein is CASSNPSGGVADTQYF.

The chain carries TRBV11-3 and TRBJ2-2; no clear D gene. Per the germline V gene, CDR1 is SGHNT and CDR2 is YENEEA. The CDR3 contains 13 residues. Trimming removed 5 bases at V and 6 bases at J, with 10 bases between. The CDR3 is CASSQQRAGELFF. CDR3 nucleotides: TGTGCCAGCAGCCAGCAACGGGCCGGGGAGCTGTTTTTT.